The 5 T cell receptor beta chains below all came from one sample that was sequenced in a study of blood T cells in healthy people across ages. A second PCR, run for about 6 to 11 cycles, used a sample-barcoded 5' primer plus a J-beta primer mix. From the 5' RACE reads, TCRdb called clonotypes with MiXCR, one entry per CDR3 protein. The sample carries around 1.7 million distinct CDR3 sequences, 28% recorded once. The sequenced sample consisted of blood. These receptors were collected from a woman aged 25-40 years in good health.

This clonotype was observed once. The chain is built from TRBV7-6 and TRBJ2-1; TRBD2 might be the D (6 bases). The J call could be wrong; TRBJ2-7 is a better fit for the DNA end. The germline V gene has CDR1 SGHVS and CDR2 FNYEAQ. CDR3 size: 15 residues. CDR3 DNA: TGTGCCAGCAGCTTATTCGGGAGCTCCTACAATGAGCAGTACTTC. It translates to CASSLFGSSYNEQYF.

The V gene is TRBV6-5, the J gene TRBJ2-3, with D perhaps TRBD2 (6 bases). The CDR3 consists of 16 residues. Germline-derived CDR1 and CDR2 are MNHEY and SVGAGI. V lost 0 bases and J 0 bases, leaving 10 bases between the germline ends. CDR3 protein: CASSYSNRGSTDTQYF. In DNA, the CDR3 is TGTGCCAGCAGTTACTCGAATCGGGGGAGCACAGATACGCAGTATTTT.

This rearrangement joins TRBV7-2 to TRBJ2-4, with 7 bases fitting TRBD1. Germline CDR1 SGHTA, CDR2 FQGNSA. The CDR3 has 13 residues. V shed 5 bases, J shed 13 bases, and the junction held 11 bases outside the gene matches. CDR3 nucleotide sequence: TGTGCCAGCAGCGCCAACAGGGGTTTTGAGCAGTACTTC. This encodes CASSANRGFEQYF.

The rearrangement joins TRBV20-1 to TRBJ2-4; the D gene is possibly TRBD2 (7 bases). The J call could be wrong; TRBJ2-7 is a better fit for the DNA end. Looked up from germline, CDR1 is DFQATT and CDR2 is SNEGSKA (reference sequence). The CDR3 consists of 18 residues. Written as DNA, the CDR3 is TGCAGTGCTAGAGATTGGAGAGGCGGGGGCGCAACCCCCTACGAGCAGTACTTC. It translates to CSARDWRGGGATPYEQYF.

The genes are TRBV19 and TRBJ1-2; 7 bases match TRBD1. This CDR3 has 14 residues. Germline V gives CDR1 LNHDA, CDR2 SQIVND (reference sequence). The V segment lost 8 bases and the J segment 2 bases; nucleotides outside the gene matches: 8. The CDR3 here is CASRNQGENYGYTF. The CDR3, as DNA: TGTGCCAGTCGGAATCAGGGGGAAAACTATGGCTACACCTTC.